These 17 T cell receptor beta chains originate from one sample sequenced in a study of blood T cell repertoires in COVID-19. Here immunoSEQ multiplex PCR was the method, and the copy in TCRdb shows in-frame clones only, minus some. The table includes fewer than 300,000 clones, under 90% detected once. Sample: peripheral blood. The receptors shown here come from a human donor in a cohort sampled during active COVID-19.

The chain joins TRBV5-1 to TRBJ1-2; 8 bases line up with TRBD1. This CDR3 has 16 amino acids. CDR1 is SGHRS, CDR2 YFSETQ, per germline. V gave up 0 bases and J gave up 8 bases; unmatched junction bases: 12. The CDR3 nucleotides are TGCGCCAGCAGCTTGGGCTTAAGACAGGGGTCGGAAGGCTACACCTTC. It translates to CASSLGLRQGSEGYTF.

The rearrangement uses TRBV5-1 and TRBJ2-5, with TRBD2 as a possible D gene (6 bases). V was pared by 0 bases and J by 5 bases, with 8 bases between. The germline V gene has CDR1 SGHRS and CDR2 YFSETQ. This CDR3 is 13 amino acids long. CDR3 sequence: CASSLAGGETQYF. Written as DNA, the CDR3 is TGCGCCAGCAGCTTGGCCGGAGGGGAGACCCAGTACTTC.

The chain uses TRBV11-2 and TRBJ1-1, with D unclear. The germline V gene encodes CDR1 SGHAT and CDR2 FQNNGV. Trimming removed 0 bases at V and 4 bases at J, with 9 bases between. This CDR3 is 14 amino acids long. CDR3 bases: TGTGCCAGCAGCTTAGACTCGGAGCTCACTGAAGCTTTCTTT. Translating it yields CASSLDSELTEAFF.

V gene TRBV5-4 combines with J gene TRBJ2-7; 12 bases line up with TRBD1. The CDR3 spans 15 residues. CDR1 is SGHNT and CDR2 is YYREEE in the germline V gene (reference sequence). V dropped 3 bases and J dropped 3; count of bases not matched to a gene: 4. The CDR3 DNA sequence: TGTGCCAGCAGCTCTGGGACAGGGGGCTTCTACGAGCAGTACTTC. This translates into CASSSGTGGFYEQYF.

This chain links TRBV5-1 with TRBJ1-1, with D maybe TRBD1 (5 bases). Germline loops: CDR1 SGHRS, CDR2 YFSETQ. The CDR3 totals 17 residues. Deletions cut 0 bases from V and 0 bases from J, with 15 bases between. The CDR3 bases are TGCGCCAGCAGCTTGGCGGACATAAAGGGAATGAACACTGAAGCTTTCTTT. Translation: CASSLADIKGMNTEAFF. The variable domain in full, completed from reference TRBV5-1 and TRBJ1-1, reads KAGVTQTPRYLIKTRGQQVTLSCSPISGHRSVSWYQQTPGQGLQFLFEYFSETQRNKGNFPGRFSGRQFSNSRSEMNVSTLELGDSALYLCASSLADIKGMNTEAFFGQGTRLTVV.

This sequence joins TRBV18 and TRBJ2-1; 10 bases agree with TRBD2. The V gene's germline CDR1 is KGHSH and CDR2 LQKENI. The CDR3 is made up of 15 amino acids. V gave up 2 bases and J gave up 10 bases; unmatched junction bases: 8. CDR3 sequence: CASSPTGLAGVEQFF. CDR3 DNA: TGTGCCAGCTCACCAACGGGGCTAGCGGGGGTAGAGCAGTTCTTC. The whole variable domain, remainder taken from reference TRBV18 and TRBJ2-1, is NAGVMQNPRHLVRRRGQEARLRCSPMKGHSHVYWYRQLPEEGLKFMVYLQKENIIDESGMPKERFSAEFPKEGPSILRIQQVVRGDSAAYFCASSPTGLAGVEQFFGPGTRLTVL.

The chain is built from TRBV10-2 and TRBJ2-7; D is ambiguous. Germline CDR1 and CDR2: WSHSY and SAAADI. The CDR3 runs 14 residues. V lost 2 bases and J 9 bases, leaving 17 bases between the germline ends. The CDR3 sequence is CASSEDWIPRGQYF. CDR3 in DNA: TGCGCCAGCAGTGAGGACTGGATACCACGAGGGCAGTACTTC.

This chain connects TRBV9 to TRBJ1-6; D gene unclear. Germline lookup yields CDR1 SGDLS and CDR2 YYNGEE. The CDR3 length is 14 residues. V lost 0 bases, J lost 6 bases, and 7 bases lay in between. The CDR3 loop is CASSVAYSNSPLHF. CDR3 nucleotide sequence: TGTGCCAGCAGCGTAGCGTATTCTAATTCACCCCTCCACTTT.

CDR3 loop: CASSTGGIGTEAFF. For the CDR3, the DNA is TGTGCCAGCAGCACAGGGGGCATTGGGACTGAAGCTTTCTTT. The chain has TRBV7-2 and TRBJ1-1, with 9 positions matching TRBD1. The CDR3 extends over 14 amino acids. Losses at the gene ends were 5 bases for V and 5 bases for J; bases not matched to a gene: 6. The germline V gene has CDR1 SGHTA and CDR2 FQGNSA.

This clone was found a few times. The chain recombines TRBV18 with TRBJ1-5; 7 positions match TRBD1. V gave up 4 bases and J gave up 2 bases; unmatched junction bases: 5. Germline lookup yields CDR1 KGHSH and CDR2 LQKENI. This CDR3 has 15 amino acids. As DNA, the CDR3 is TGTGCCAGCTCACTAGACGGACAGGGCAATCAGCCCCAGCATTTT. Translation: CASSLDGQGNQPQHF. Full variable domain (missing parts from reference TRBV18 and TRBJ1-5): NAGVMQNPRHLVRRRGQEARLRCSPMKGHSHVYWYRQLPEEGLKFMVYLQKENIIDESGMPKERFSAEFPKEGPSILRIQQVVRGDSAAYFCASSLDGQGNQPQHFGDGTRLSIL.

J is TRBJ2-7 and V is TRBV6-5, with D tentatively TRBD1 (7 bases). Trimming removed 6 bases at V and 6 bases at J, with 15 bases between. CDR3 size: 13 residues. The germline gives CDR1 MNHEY, CDR2 SVGAGI. The chain's CDR3 is CASRLTRGVEQYF. The CDR3 coding sequence is TGTGCCAGCAGACTAACCAGGGGGGTCGAGCAGTACTTC.

The rearrangement links TRBV19 to TRBJ1-1, with D possibly matching TRBD1 (5 bases). The CDR3 covers 14 residues. Per germline, CDR1 LNHDA and CDR2 SQIVND (reference sequence). The V gene lost 5 bases and the J gene lost 1 base, with 11 bases spanning the gap. The CDR3 protein is CASSQQATNTEAFF. CDR3 coding DNA: TGTGCCAGTAGTCAACAGGCCACGAACACTGAAGCTTTCTTT.

The chain recombines TRBV7-8 with TRBJ1-2; 7 positions match TRBD1. The germline V gene encodes CDR1 SGHVS and CDR2 FQNEAQ. The CDR3 has 15 residues. Trimming cost V 5 bases and J 5 bases; bases outside gene matches: 11. The CDR3, as DNA: TGTGCCAGCAGCCTACGGGACAGCGGCCTTTATGGCTACACCTTC. It yields the protein CASSLRDSGLYGYTF.

This sequence joins TRBV7-9 and TRBJ2-3; TRBD2 is a possible D gene (6 bases). Trimming cost V 5 bases and J 4 bases, with 22 bases left between them. Germline-derived CDR1 and CDR2 are SEHNR and FQNEAQ (reference sequence). CDR3 length: 17 amino acids. Here the CDR3 reads CASSRGGVAPYADTQYF. CDR3 DNA: TGTGCCAGCAGCCGGGGCGGGGTAGCCCCTTATGCAGATACGCAGTATTTT.

V and J are TRBV18 and TRBJ2-6; 7 bases agree with TRBD1. The CDR3 is made up of 17 amino acids. Germline V gene data show CDR1 as KGHSH and CDR2 as LQKENI. V lost 1 base to trimming and J lost 0 bases; unmatched junction nucleotides: 3. CDR3 sequence (DNA): TGTGCCAGCTCACCACTCCCAGGGGGCTCTGGGGCCAACGTCCTGACTTTC. Encoded protein: CASSPLPGGSGANVLTF.

This clone was seen at least ten times. The V and J genes are TRBV7-9 and TRBJ2-5; D perhaps matches TRBD1 (6 bases). The CDR3 covers 14 residues. V gave up 2 bases and J gave up 5 bases, with 12 bases separating them. In germline, CDR1 is SEHNR, CDR2 FQNEAQ (reference sequence). As DNA, the CDR3 is TGTGCCAGCAGCTTAAGTACAGGGCAGGAGACCCAGTACTTC. It is translated as CASSLSTGQETQYF.

The sample holds a few counts of this clone. The chain is built from TRBV7-6 and TRBJ2-7; 11 positions match TRBD1. The germline V gene encodes CDR1 SGHVS and CDR2 FNYEAQ. CDR3 size: 15 residues. Trimming took 5 bases from V and 3 from J; bases not matched to a gene: 6. CDR3 protein: CASSRTDRGLYEQYF. In nucleotides, the CDR3 is TGTGCCAGCAGCCGGACGGACAGGGGGCTCTACGAGCAGTACTTC.